One and the same sample provided the 32 T cell receptor beta chains below, sequenced in a study of blood T cell repertoires in COVID-19 (dated by TCRdb to the early 2020s). The library was generated by the immunoSEQ multiplex PCR assay. The table was pulled from immuneACCESS by TCRdb, which kept in-frame rearrangements only. Such tables lose some clones; where checked, under half of the loss comes from unresolved V genes, and the rest has no known cause. The sample table shows approximately 310,000 clones, and approximately 85% are seen once. The ten largest clones take up over 2% of the sample. Material for sequencing was PBMCs or T cells enriched from blood (not recorded which). These receptors were obtained from a man aged 25-40 years who had recovered from COVID-19.

This clone was seen a handful of times. The V and J genes are TRBV7-9 and TRBJ2-7; D perhaps matches TRBD2 (6 bases). The V gene lost 0 bases and the J gene lost 3 bases, with 15 bases spanning the gap. Germline-derived CDR1 and CDR2 are SEHNR and FQNEAQ (reference sequence). The CDR3 spans 16 residues. CDR3 sequence: CASSLAAGTGFYEQYF. DNA of the CDR3: TGTGCCAGCAGCTTAGCGGCGGGGACGGGCTTCTACGAGCAGTACTTC.

The genes are TRBV29-1 and TRBJ2-7; 9 bases match TRBD1. Germline CDR1 is SQVTM and CDR2 is ANQGSEA. The CDR3 is made up of 12 amino acids. The trim removed 7 bases at V and 6 bases at J, leaving 7 bases unmatched. In DNA form, the CDR3 reads TGCAGCGACCGGGACAGGGAGGGCGAGCAGTACTTC. This codes for CSDRDREGEQYF.

The rearrangement uses TRBV11-2 and TRBJ2-1; TRBD2 matches at 9 bases. J lost 4 bases, V lost 5 bases, and 6 bases had no gene match. CDR1 and CDR2 (germline): SGHAT, FQNNGV. This CDR3 region has 15 residues. CDR3 residues: CASSLTAGGYNEQFF. CDR3 sequence (DNA): TGTGCCAGCAGCCTAACGGCGGGGGGGTACAATGAGCAGTTCTTC.

Comments on this clone: The same CDR3 also results from other DNA sequences found in this sample. The chain employs TRBV5-5 and TRBJ2-2; a possible D gene is TRBD1 (6 bases). The CDR3 has 15 residues. Trimming removed 0 bases at V and 1 base at J, with 7 bases between. Germline V gene data show CDR1 as SGHKS and CDR2 as YYEKEE (reference sequence). The CDR3 sequence is CASSLGRGNTGELFF. In DNA form, the CDR3 reads TGTGCCAGCAGCTTGGGCAGGGGGAACACCGGGGAGCTGTTTTTT.

The rearrangement uses TRBV7-9 and TRBJ1-2, with 9 nucleotides matching TRBD1. The germline gives CDR1 SEHNR, CDR2 FQNEAQ (reference sequence). Trimming removed 5 bases from V and 7 bases from J; junction bases left unmatched: 11. This CDR3 is 15 amino acids long. Written as DNA, the CDR3 is TGTGCCAGCAGCCCTCGGACAGGGGAAGTAGGTGGCTACACCTTC. It encodes CASSPRTGEVGGYTF.

The rearrangement links TRBV7-3 to TRBJ2-7; no definite D call. V lost 5 bases to trimming and J lost 4 bases, with 12 bases between them. The CDR3 is 13 residues long. In germline, CDR1 is SGHTA, CDR2 FQGTGA. The CDR3, as DNA: TGTGCCAGCAGCCTTGATCCAGGATACGAGCAGTACTTC. Amino acid sequence: CASSLDPGYEQYF.

V usage is TRBV3-1 (or the pseudogene TRBV3-2) and J usage is TRBJ1-5; 7 bases fit TRBD1. The CDR3 contains 14 residues. The germline CDR1 and CDR2 sequences are LGHDT and YNNKEL (reference sequence). V lost 4 bases and J lost 4; bases outside the gene matches: 4. In DNA, the CDR3 is TGTGCCAGCAGCCTAGGACAGGTGAATCAGCCCCAGCATTTT. It specifies CASSLGQVNQPQHF.

CDR3 DNA: TGCGCCAGCAGCCAAGGCGGAGTCCCACAAGAGACCCAGTACTTC. Protein product: CASSQGGVPQETQYF. V is TRBV4-3 and J is TRBJ2-5, with unresolved D. V was pared by 1 base and J by 2 bases, with 11 bases between. The CDR3 loop spans 15 amino acids. The V gene's germline CDR1 is LGHNA and CDR2 YSLEER.

This rearrangement joins TRBV9 to TRBJ1-5, with D tentatively TRBD1 (6 bases). Trimming stripped 4 bases from V and 0 bases from J, with 11 bases between. Germline CDR1 reads SGDLS; CDR2 reads YYNGEE. This CDR3 is built from 15 residues. CDR3 DNA: TGTGCCAGCAGCTTACAGGGTTATAGCAATCAGCCCCAGCATTTT. Translation gives CASSLQGYSNQPQHF.

The V gene is TRBV12-3 or TRBV12-4, the J gene TRBJ1-5; possible D gene TRBD1, 6 bases. The V end lost 6 bases, the J end lost 2 bases, and 8 bases lay between the germline ends. The CDR3 is 13 amino acids. The CDR3 nucleotides are TGTGCCAGCAGCCACAGGGGCAATCAGCCCCAGCATTTT. It specifies CASSHRGNQPQHF.

The chain uses TRBV19 and TRBJ1-1; D may be TRBD1 (5 bases). The germline V gene encodes CDR1 LNHDA and CDR2 SQIVND (reference sequence). The ends were cut back, 4 bases at V and 0 bases at J, with 15 bases in the middle. CDR3 length equals 16 residues. The CDR3: CASSTYRTSMNTEAFF. CDR3 bases: TGTGCCAGTAGTACATACAGGACCTCGATGAACACTGAAGCTTTCTTT. Combining the CDR3 with reference TRBV19 and TRBJ1-1 gives the whole variable domain DGGITQSPKYLFRKEGQNVTLSCEQNLNHDAMYWYRQDPGQGLRLIYYSQIVNDFQKGDIAEGYSVSREKKESFPLTVTSAQKNPTAFYLCASSTYRTSMNTEAFFGQGTRLTVV.

The chain carries TRBV5-1 and TRBJ1-1; D call uncertain. The CDR3 extends over 13 amino acids. Trimming shortened V by 2 bases and J by 4 bases, and 9 bases separated the two germline ends. Germline-derived CDR1 and CDR2 are SGHRS and YFSETQ. CDR3 protein: CASSFDSSTEAFF. In DNA, the CDR3 is TGCGCCAGCAGCTTTGATTCCAGCACTGAAGCTTTCTTT. The full variable domain, with the rest looked up from reference TRBV5-1 and TRBJ1-1, is KAGVTQTPRYLIKTRGQQVTLSCSPISGHRSVSWYQQTPGQGLQFLFEYFSETQRNKGNFPGRFSGRQFSNSRSEMNVSTLELGDSALYLCASSFDSSTEAFFGQGTRLTVV.

The rearrangement uses TRBV5-4 and TRBJ2-7, with D possibly being TRBD2 (5 bases). Deletions cut 0 bases from V and 7 bases from J, with 17 bases between. CDR1 and CDR2 (germline): SGHNT, YYREEE (reference sequence). CDR3 length: 15 residues. As DNA, the CDR3 is TGTGCCAGCAGCTTGGTTGGACGCAGCCGGGGTGAGCAGTACTTC. Amino acids: CASSLVGRSRGEQYF. Based on the CDR3 plus reference TRBV5-4 and TRBJ2-7, the full variable domain is ETGVTQSPTHLIKTRGQQVTLRCSSQSGHNTVSWYQQALGQGPQFIFQYYREEENGRGNFPPRFSGLQFPNYSSELNVNALELDDSALYLCASSLVGRSRGEQYFGPGTRLTVT.

The chain is built from TRBV11-2 and TRBJ2-1; TRBD1 matches at 7 bases. V trimming: 0 bases; J trimming: 9 bases; junction bases outside the gene matches: 5. This CDR3 has 14 residues. Germline V lookup: CDR1 SGHAT, CDR2 FQNNGV. The CDR3 nucleotides are TGTGCCAGCAGCTTAGAGACAGGGATCGGTGAGCAGTTCTTC. Protein product: CASSLETGIGEQFF.

This clone was seen a single time. The chain carries TRBV19 and TRBJ2-7, with D perhaps TRBD1 (6 bases). The CDR3 has 14 amino acids. Trimming removed 8 bases at V and 2 bases at J, with 16 bases between. CDR1 is LNHDA, CDR2 SQIVND, per germline (reference sequence). The CDR3 DNA sequence: TGTGCCAGTCAACAGGGTGGAACTCCCTACGAGCAGTACTTC. Translation gives CASQQGGTPYEQYF.

This sequence joins TRBV20-1 and TRBJ2-1, with D possibly matching TRBD2 (5 bases). This CDR3 has 11 amino acids. V was shortened by 7 bases and J by 8 bases, with 12 bases between the two germline ends. Germline CDR1 and CDR2: DFQATT and SNEGSKA (reference sequence). CDR3 coding DNA: TGCAGTGTATACGGGATCGATGAGCAGTTCTTC. As protein: CSVYGIDEQFF.

The chain couples TRBV14 to TRBJ1-3, with D perhaps matching TRBD1 (5 bases). Germline CDR1 SGHDN, CDR2 FVKESK. The V gene lost 1 base and the J gene lost 8 bases, with 21 bases spanning the gap. CDR3 length: 17 amino acids. The CDR3 DNA is TGTGCCAGCAGCCAAGCGCGGAGGGGATTCACCGGTTACACCATATATTTT. This codes for CASSQARRGFTGYTIYF.

This chain links TRBV9 with TRBJ1-1, with 8 nucleotides matching TRBD1. V lost 4 bases, J lost 1 base, and 9 bases stayed unmatched. The CDR3 totals 16 residues. The V gene's germline CDR1 is SGDLS and CDR2 YYNGEE. The CDR3 reads CASSRSSGTGNTEAFF. CDR3 bases: TGTGCCAGCAGCCGTAGTTCCGGGACAGGGAACACTGAAGCTTTCTTT.

The V call is TRBV9, the J call TRBJ1-6; D is undetermined. Trimming cost V 4 bases and J 6 bases, with 11 bases left between them. From germline, CDR1 is SGDLS and CDR2 YYNGEE. The CDR3 extends over 14 amino acids. CDR3: CASSIRSSNSPLHF. CDR3 DNA sequence: TGTGCCAGCAGCATCCGGAGCTCTAATTCACCCCTCCACTTT.

Here the CDR3 DNA reads TGCGCCAGCAGCCTCTCCTGGGGGGTTCTGCGAAATTCACCCCTCCACTTT. Amino acids: CASSLSWGVLRNSPLHF. This chain joins TRBV4-1 and TRBJ1-6; TRBD1 might be the D (5 bases). Germline V gene lookup returns CDR1 MGHRA and CDR2 YSYEKL. CDR3 size: 17 residues. The germline V and J ends were trimmed by 4 bases and 7 bases, with 20 bases remaining between them.

This clone was counted only a few times. The chain combines TRBV25-1 with TRBJ1-5, with a possible D match to TRBD1 (5 bases). V was clipped by 8 bases and J by 3 bases, with 17 bases between them. The germline gives CDR1 MGHDK, CDR2 SYGVNS. This CDR3 has 15 residues. CDR3 sequence: CASRRWRDANQPQHF. CDR3 bases: TGTGCCAGCCGAAGGTGGAGGGACGCCAATCAGCCCCAGCATTTT. The full variable domain, completed using reference TRBV25-1 and TRBJ1-5, is EADIYQTPRYLVIGTGKKITLECSQTMGHDKMYWYQQDPGMELHLIHYSYGVNSTEKGDLSSESTVSRIRTEHFPLTLESARPSHTSQYLCASRRWRDANQPQHFGDGTRLSIL.

CDR3 in DNA: TGTGCCAGCAGCCCCGGGGGATCCCACTATGGCTACACCTTC. Protein: CASSPGGSHYGYTF. The V gene is TRBV3-1 (or the pseudogene TRBV3-2), the J gene TRBJ1-2; maybe TRBD1 (5 bases). The CDR3 loop spans 14 amino acids. V was shortened by 4 bases and J by 3 bases, with 12 bases between the two germline ends. Germline CDR1 LGHDT, CDR2 YNNKEL (reference sequence).

The V gene is TRBV7-8, the J gene TRBJ2-1, with 12 bases matching TRBD2. Germline assignment: CDR1 SGHVS and CDR2 FQNEAQ. V trimming: 6 bases; J trimming: 3 bases; junction bases outside the gene matches: 6. The length of the CDR3 is 16 residues. In DNA form, the CDR3 reads TGTGCCAGCAGACCCGCACTAGCGGGGGGCTACAATGAGCAGTTCTTC. Amino acid sequence: CASRPALAGGYNEQFF.

The chain uses TRBV30 and TRBJ2-5; D not resolved. The CDR3 totals 13 residues. Trimming left V 4 bases short and J 2 bases short, with 11 bases between. CDR1 GTSNPN and CDR2 SVGIG come from the germline V gene (reference sequence). The CDR3 sequence: CAWTRLRQETQYF. In DNA, the CDR3 is TGTGCCTGGACAAGACTGCGACAAGAGACCCAGTACTTC.

This chain uses TRBV7-9 with TRBJ1-3; tentatively, D is TRBD1 (6 bases). Germline CDR1 is SEHNR and CDR2 is FQNEAQ (reference sequence). V dropped 5 bases and J dropped 1 base, with 24 bases sitting between them. The CDR3 runs 19 residues. The CDR3 reads CASSQLEVGRGYSGNTIYF. CDR3 DNA: TGTGCCAGCAGCCAACTTGAGGTTGGCAGGGGATATTCTGGAAACACCATATATTTT.

The chain couples TRBV7-9 to TRBJ2-7; maybe TRBD1 (6 bases). The CDR3 consists of 15 residues. Deletions cut 4 bases from V and 3 bases from J, with 16 bases between. Germline V gene lookup returns CDR1 SEHNR and CDR2 FQNEAQ (reference sequence). The CDR3 DNA reads as TGTGCCAGCAGCTCCAGGGGCCAGGGGATCTACGAGCAGTACTTC. Residues: CASSSRGQGIYEQYF.

The J gene is TRBJ2-1, the V gene TRBV12-3 or TRBV12-4, with unresolved D. V was shortened by 3 bases and J by 6 bases, with 9 bases between the two germline ends. CDR3 length equals 13 residues. This chain's CDR3 is CASSFLLFNEQFF. The DNA of the CDR3 is TGTGCCAGCAGTTTTCTACTGTTCAATGAGCAGTTCTTC.

Concerning this clone itself: At one boundary the junction diverges from the germline segment, which might be a read error. The CDR3 spells CASSEVGGLNYGYTF. CDR3 sequence (DNA): TGTGCCAGCAGCGAAGTGGGAGGCTTGAACTATGGCTACACCTTC. The chain carries TRBV6-1 and TRBJ1-2; no firm D call. This CDR3 region has 15 residues. Germline CDR1 MNHNS, CDR2 SASEGT.

The CDR3 DNA reads as TGTGCCATCAGCGAGCCGGGACAGGGATTTTACGAGCAGTACTTC. It encodes CAISEPGQGFYEQYF. The chain joins TRBV10-3 to TRBJ2-7; 9 bases are a match to TRBD1. The germline gives CDR1 ENHRY, CDR2 SYGVKD. CDR3 length: 15 residues. J gave up 4 bases and V 6 bases, and 10 bases lay outside the gene matches.

The gene calls are TRBV19 and TRBJ1-2; TRBD1 might be the D (6 bases). With 5 bases removed from V and 0 bases from J, the gap between germline ends came to 13 bases. Germline CDR1 and CDR2: LNHDA and SQIVND (reference sequence). There are 15 residues in the CDR3. The CDR3 nucleotides read TGTGCCAGTAGTCCAGGACAGAGAGCTAACTATGGCTACACCTTC. Its translation: CASSPGQRANYGYTF.

The gene calls are TRBV27 and TRBJ2-1, with TRBD2 matching over 11 bases. The germline CDR1 and CDR2 sequences are MNHEY and SMNVEV (reference sequence). V shed 6 bases, J shed 6 bases, and the junction held 4 bases outside the gene matches. The length of the CDR3 is 14 residues. The CDR3: CASSLAGGLNEQFF. Written as DNA, the CDR3 is TGTGCCAGCAGCTTAGCGGGGGGGCTCAATGAGCAGTTCTTC.

V and J are TRBV6-5 and TRBJ1-1; 8 bases agree with TRBD1. The germline gives CDR1 MNHEY, CDR2 SVGAGI. The CDR3 contains 14 residues. V lost 6 bases to trimming and J lost 4 bases; unmatched junction nucleotides: 7. The CDR3 spells CASSDRTGSTEAFF. In DNA form, the CDR3 reads TGTGCCAGCAGCGACCGGACAGGGAGCACTGAAGCTTTCTTT.